These T cell receptor beta chains were read from a single sample in a study of blood T cell repertoires in COVID-19. Method: immunoSEQ multiplex PCR; TCRdb's copy keeps in-frame clones and lacks some. This sample has 350,000 to 450,000 clones, with around 87% found just once. Sequenced input: PBMCs or T cells enriched from blood (not recorded which). All receptors come from a man aged 25-45 years who had recovered from COVID-19. The CDR3 runs from the conserved cysteine through the conserved F or W. D genes are given only for firm matches. Size values are once, few and many counts, or a class for expanded clones, and some rows have none.

v_gene	abundance	d_gene	j_gene	CDR3aa	CDR3nt
TRBV19	NA	TRBD2	TRBJ2-7	CASSSGLAGAYEQYF	TGTGCCAGTAGTTCGGGACTAGCGGGAGCCTACGAGCAGTACTTC
TRBV3-1/TRBV3-2	NA	NA	TRBJ2-2	CASSQQSHTGELFF	TGTGCCAGCAGCCAACAGTCCCACACCGGGGAGCTGTTTTTT
TRBV3-1/TRBV3-2	NA	NA	TRBJ2-7	CASSEGYEQYF	TGTGCCAGCAGCGAGGGCTACGAGCAGTACTTC
TRBV2	few	NA	TRBJ1-1	CASSEARNPGTEAFF	TGTGCCAGCAGTGAAGCTAGGAACCCCGGGACTGAAGCTTTCTTT
TRBV18	NA	NA	TRBJ1-5	CASSPKDSLGTSNQPQHF	TGTGCCAGCTCACCCAAGGACAGTTTGGGAACTAGCAATCAGCCCCAGCATTTT
TRBV13	NA	NA	TRBJ2-7	CASSLNSYEQYF	TGTGCCAGCAGCTTAAATTCTTACGAGCAGTACTTC
TRBV28	NA	NA	TRBJ2-3	CASSRADGTDTQYF	TGTGCCAGCAGTCGAGCGGACGGTACAGATACGCAGTATTTT
TRBV29-1	NA	NA	TRBJ1-1	CSVLDRNTEAFF	TGCAGCGTGCTTGACAGGAACACTGAAGCTTTCTTT
TRBV4-2	NA	NA	TRBJ1-2	CASSQDKFTNYGYTF	TGTGCCAGCAGCCAAGATAAATTTACTAACTATGGCTACACCTTC
TRBV2	NA	TRBD1	TRBJ1-1	CASSGQGVGTEAFF	TGTGCCAGCAGCGGACAGGGAGTGGGGACTGAAGCTTTCTTT
TRBV27	NA	TRBD2	TRBJ2-3	CASSFNHPGLLTTDTQYF	TGTGCCAGCAGTTTTAACCATCCGGGACTACTAACCACAGATACGCAGTATTTT
TRBV7-7	NA	NA	TRBJ2-1	CASSLGVSDTNEQFF	TGTGCTAGCAGCTTAGGCGTTAGCGACACCAATGAGCAGTTCTTC
TRBV4-2	NA	TRBD1	TRBJ2-1	CASSQARGPGDEQFF	TGTGCCAGCAGCCAAGCCAGGGGGCCAGGCGATGAGCAGTTCTTC
TRBV28	NA	NA	TRBJ2-5	CASSLSREVETQYF	TGTGCCAGCAGTTTAAGCCGGGAAGTGGAGACCCAGTACTTC
TRBV28	NA	NA	TRBJ1-2	CASRYSNYGYTF	TGTGCCAGCAGATACTCTAACTATGGCTACACCTTC
TRBV10-3	NA	TRBD2	TRBJ2-3	CAISEFSGTSGTTDTQYF	TGTGCCATCAGTGAGTTCTCCGGGACTAGCGGGACTACAGATACGCAGTATTTT
TRBV10-1	NA	NA	TRBJ2-7	CASSETGHGPYEQYF	TGCGCCAGCAGTGAGACAGGCCACGGACCCTACGAGCAGTACTTC
TRBV2	NA	NA	TRBJ2-1	CASKRYSNNEQFF	TGTGCCAGCAAGAGGTATTCTAACAATGAGCAGTTCTTC
TRBV5-1	NA	NA	TRBJ1-4	CASSLVGGNNEKLFF	TGCGCCAGCAGCTTGGTCGGGGGTAATAATGAAAAACTGTTTTTT
TRBV28	few	NA	TRBJ1-5	CASSLFGLNQPQHF	TGTGCCAGCAGTTTGTTCGGGTTAAATCAGCCCCAGCATTTT
TRBV25-1	NA	TRBD1	TRBJ2-5	CASSDQGQPWYF	TGTGCCAGCAGTGACCAGGGACAGCCTTGGTACTTC
TRBV27	NA	TRBD2	TRBJ2-4	CASSLWSGMDIQYF	TGTGCCAGCAGTTTATGGAGCGGGATGGACATTCAGTACTTC